A selection of T cell receptor beta chains follows, all from one sample in a study of Ad26.COV2.S vaccination and SARS-CoV-2 variants. Here immunoSEQ multiplex PCR was the method, and the copy in TCRdb shows in-frame clones only, minus some. The table shows 300,000 to 350,000 clones, with 75% to 90% occurring only once. The specimen comprised peripheral blood, sampled in a trial of Ad26.COV2.S vaccine versus placebo. All receptors come from a person aged 18 to 59 who received the Ad26.COV2.S COVID-19 vaccine or a placebo. CDR3s include the opening cysteine and the closing phenylalanine or tryptophan. D genes are given only for firm matches. Size values are once, few and many counts, or a class for expanded clones, and some rows have none.

>TRBV4-3|.|.|TRBJ1-1|15
TGCGCCAGCAGCCAAGATCTGGGCACGAACACTGAAGCTTTCTTT
CASSQDLGTNTEAFF
>TRBV15|once|TRBD2|TRBJ2-2|14
TGTGCCACCAGCAGAGATGGGGGGGCCGGGGAGCTGTTTTTT
CATSRDGGAGELFF
>TRBV25-1|.|.|TRBJ1-1|13
TGTGCCAGCAGTGAATACACCGGGCCTAGGGCTTTCTTT
CASSEYTGPRAFF
>TRBV7-2|.|.|TRBJ2-2|14
TGTGCCAGCAGCTTACCTTCTCTGACCGGGGAGCTGTTTTTT
CASSLPSLTGELFF
>TRBV24-1|.|TRBD2|TRBJ2-1|14
TGTGCCACCGAGACGAGCGGGAGTGTCAATGAGCAGTTCTTC
CATETSGSVNEQFF
>TRBV4-1|many|.|TRBJ1-3|18
TGCGCCAGCAGCCGAACCCCGGGCCTTTTTAACTCTGGAAACACCATATATTTT
CASSRTPGLFNSGNTIYF
>TRBV5-1|.|.|TRBJ2-7|14
TGCGCCAGCAGCTTGGGGGGTCTCCGGGTGGAGCAGTACTTC
CASSLGGLRVEQYF
>TRBV7-8|few|.|TRBJ2-1|13
TGTGCCAGCAGCGGGGGAATTGGGAATGAGCAGTTCTTC
CASSGGIGNEQFF
>TRBV11-2|.|.|TRBJ1-1|11
TGTGCCAGCAGCACATCCACTGAAGCTTTCTTT
CASSTSTEAFF
>TRBV7-9|once|.|TRBJ1-2|17
TGTGCCAGCAGCTTAGAAGGCCATTCCTACGTTGGAGGCGGCTACACCTTC
CASSLEGHSYVGGGYTF
>TRBV6-4|.|.|TRBJ1-2|14
TGTGCCAGCAGTGACTCGAAACTAGTCGAAGACTACACCTTC
CASSDSKLVEDYTF
>TRBV7-2|.|TRBD2|TRBJ2-7|18
TGTGCCAGCAGCCGCAGACTAGCGGGGGGCGGGAGCTCCTACGAGCAGTACTTC
CASSRRLAGGGSSYEQYF
>TRBV6-2/TRBV6-3|few|.|TRBJ1-1|18
TGTGCCAGCAGTCAAACAGACCTTGTGTCCTCCTTCTCTCGAGAAGCTTTCTTT
CASSQTDLVSSFSREAFF
>TRBV28|.|TRBD1|TRBJ1-4|19
TGTGCCAGCAGTAACACGGTGGGGGGCCAGGGGGGAACTAATGAAAAACTGTTTTTT
CASSNTVGGQGGTNEKLFF
>TRBV7-9|.|.|TRBJ2-1|14
TGTGCCAGCAGCTTAACCGTCAGCGCCAATGAGCAGTTCTTC
CASSLTVSANEQFF
>TRBV28|.|.|TRBJ2-7|18
TGTGCCAGCAGCCTAAGACCCAATCACAGGGATTTACGTGGCGAGCAGTACTTC
CASSLRPNHRDLRGEQYF
>TRBV11-2|.|.|TRBJ2-1|14
TGTGCCAGCGGGTCGGGTGAGGGCTACAATGAGCAGTTCTTC
CASGSGEGYNEQFF
>TRBV28|.|TRBD2|TRBJ2-4|17
TGTGCCAGCAGTCTAACCTCGTTTAGCGGGGGGCCGGTCATTCAGTACTTC
CASSLTSFSGGPVIQYF
>TRBV9|.|TRBD1|TRBJ2-7|14
TGTGCCAGCAGCGTGGGACAGGGCAACTACGAGCAGTACTTC
CASSVGQGNYEQYF
>TRBV5-6|.|.|TRBJ2-7|14
TGTGCCAGCAGCTTGGTAGGAAGCTCCTACGAGCAGTACTTC
CASSLVGSSYEQYF
>TRBV9|.|TRBD2|TRBJ2-1|17
TGTGCCAGCAGCGTAGGATGGCGGGGGGGTTCATACAATGAGCAGTTCTTC
CASSVGWRGGSYNEQFF
>TRBV4-2|.|TRBD2|TRBJ2-7|18
TGTGCCAGCAGCCAAGTAAGAAGCGGGAGGGTTTACTCCTACGAGCAGTACTTC
CASSQVRSGRVYSYEQYF
>TRBV5-1|.|.|TRBJ2-7|14
TGCGCCAGCAGAGGCGGGGAGAACCTCGACGAGCAGTACTTC
CASRGGENLDEQYF
>TRBV6-5|.|TRBD2|TRBJ2-5|16
TGTGCCAGCAGTTACGGGACTAGCGGGTATCAAGAGACCCAGTACTTC
CASSYGTSGYQETQYF
>TRBV9|.|.|TRBJ1-3|15
TGTGCCAGCGGTGTCCCGGGGATCTCTGGAAACACCATATATTTT
CASGVPGISGNTIYF
>TRBV27|.|TRBD2|TRBJ2-7|17
TGTGCCAGCAAACCCTTTGGACTAGCGGGTTTATCCTACGAGCAGTACTTC
CASKPFGLAGLSYEQYF
>TRBV7-2|.|.|TRBJ1-1|14
TGTGCCAGCAGCTTCTCGTCCGAAGGCACTGAAGCTTTCTTT
CASSFSSEGTEAFF
>TRBV5-4|.|.|TRBJ1-6|17
TGTGCCAGCAGCTTGTCCGGCGCCGGCTCCTATAATTCACCCCTCCACTTT
CASSLSGAGSYNSPLHF
>TRBV3-1/TRBV3-2|.|.|TRBJ2-5|17
TGTGCCAGCAGACCCCGCGTGTGGGGGGGCTCCCAAGAGACCCAGTACTTC
CASRPRVWGGSQETQYF